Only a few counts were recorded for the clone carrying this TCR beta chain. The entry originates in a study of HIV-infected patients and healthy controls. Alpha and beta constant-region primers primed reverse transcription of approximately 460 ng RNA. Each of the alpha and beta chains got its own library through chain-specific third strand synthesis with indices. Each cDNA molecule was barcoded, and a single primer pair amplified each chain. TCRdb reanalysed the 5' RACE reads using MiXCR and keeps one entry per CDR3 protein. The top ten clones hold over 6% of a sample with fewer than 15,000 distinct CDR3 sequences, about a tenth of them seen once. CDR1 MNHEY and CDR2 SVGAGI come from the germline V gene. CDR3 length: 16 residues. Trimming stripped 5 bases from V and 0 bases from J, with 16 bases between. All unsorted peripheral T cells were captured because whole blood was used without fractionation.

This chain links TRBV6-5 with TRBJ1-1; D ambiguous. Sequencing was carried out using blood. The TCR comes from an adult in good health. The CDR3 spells CASSPEAQILNTEAFF. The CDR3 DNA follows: TGTGCCAGCAGTCCTGAGGCCCAAATATTGAACACTGAAGCTTTCTTT.